This TCR beta chain was sequenced for a study of post-analysis software for immune sequencing data. Carried by the TCR beta cDNA libraries were unique molecular identifiers. Each CDR3 protein gets one entry after TCRdb re-called the PCR reads with MiXCR. The sample shows more than 500,000 distinct CDR3 sequences, around 34% of them seen only once. The germline V gene encodes CDR1 DFQATT and CDR2 SNEGSKA (reference sequence). The CDR3 is made up of 12 amino acids. General study results and limits: Normalized Chao1 diversity was significantly reduced in patients versus controls. The study found TRBV5-6, TRBV5-1 and TRBV20-1 among 5 or 6 TRBV segments more frequent in patients than controls. By F measure, strong co-clustering occurred among samples prepared in the same batch.

In its sample, this clonotype was seen once. The antigen remains unidentified. One junction end disagrees with the germline gene, perhaps due to a read error. Sequencing was carried out using blood. The J gene is TRBJ1-2, the V gene TRBV20-1; weak D call: TRBD1 (6 bases). The sequence was obtained from a girl aged 2 to 17 with multiple sclerosis. In nucleotides, the CDR3 is TGCAGTGCTAGTCCACAGGGTAATGGTTACACCTTC. Its protein product is CSASPQGNGYTF.